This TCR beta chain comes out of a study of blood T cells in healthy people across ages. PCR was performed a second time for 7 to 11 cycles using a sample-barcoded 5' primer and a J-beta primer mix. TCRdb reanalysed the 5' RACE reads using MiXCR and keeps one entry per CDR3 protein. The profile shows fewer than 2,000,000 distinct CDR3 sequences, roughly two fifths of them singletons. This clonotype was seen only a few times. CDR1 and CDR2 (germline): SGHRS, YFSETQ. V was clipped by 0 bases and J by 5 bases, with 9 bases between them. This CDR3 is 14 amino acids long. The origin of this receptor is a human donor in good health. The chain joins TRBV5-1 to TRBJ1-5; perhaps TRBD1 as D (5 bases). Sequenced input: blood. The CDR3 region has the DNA TGCGCCAGCAGCTTGGAAACAGGAGATCAGCCCCAGCATTTT. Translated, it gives CASSLETGDQPQHF.